Listed here are 8 T cell receptor beta chains from one sample, sequenced in a study of cytomegalovirus exposure and HLA in healthy donors. PCR was performed using 60 Vbeta and 13 Jbeta primers. TCRdb's copy holds only in-frame clones and misses some; the assay was immunoSEQ multiplex PCR. The sample has some 150,000 clones; 55% to 80% are singletons. Material: PBMCs. The receptor set was obtained from a woman aged 60 to 75 in good health and CMV-seropositive.

The chain combines TRBV28 with TRBJ2-3; 7 positions agree with TRBD1. The CDR3 totals 14 residues. From germline, CDR1 is MDHEN and CDR2 SYDVKM. Trimming removed 10 bases from V and 2 bases from J; junction bases left unmatched: 9. As DNA, the CDR3 is TGTGCCATCCTGAGGACAGGACTCACAGATACGCAGTATTTT. Amino acid sequence: CAILRTGLTDTQYF. Combining the CDR3 with reference TRBV28 and TRBJ2-3 gives the whole variable domain DVKVTQSSRYLVKRTGEKVFLECVQDMDHENMFWYRQDPGLGLRLIYFSYDVKMKEKGDIPEGYSVSREKKERFSLILESASTNQTSMYLCAILRTGLTDTQYFGPGTRLTVL.

The rearrangement uses TRBV7-2 and TRBJ2-7; D is perhaps TRBD1 (5 bases). V lost 1 base and J 7 bases, leaving 17 bases between the germline ends. The germline gives CDR1 SGHTA, CDR2 FQGNSA. This CDR3 spans 15 amino acids. The CDR3 reads CASSLGGGKKGEQYF. Written as DNA, the CDR3 is TGTGCCAGCAGCTTAGGCGGCGGCAAAAAGGGGGAGCAGTACTTC.

V gene TRBV5-1 combines with J gene TRBJ2-3, with D tentatively TRBD2 (5 bases). CDR1 and CDR2 (germline): SGHRS, YFSETQ. Trimming shortened V by 4 bases and J by 5 bases, and 17 bases separated the two germline ends. The CDR3 totals 15 residues. DNA for the CDR3: TGCGCCAGCAGCGTCCTGGGGAGTTCGGAAGATACGCAGTATTTT. Protein product: CASSVLGSSEDTQYF. The whole variable domain, filled in from reference TRBV5-1 and TRBJ2-3, reads KAGVTQTPRYLIKTRGQQVTLSCSPISGHRSVSWYQQTPGQGLQFLFEYFSETQRNKGNFPGRFSGRQFSNSRSEMNVSTLELGDSALYLCASSVLGSSEDTQYFGPGTRLTVL.

The table lists this clone with a few counts. The chain is built from TRBV27 and TRBJ1-1; D ambiguous. Trimming cost V 7 bases and J 3 bases, with 15 bases left between them. The CDR3 has 14 residues. Germline V lookup: CDR1 MNHEY, CDR2 SMNVEV (reference sequence). DNA for the CDR3: TGTGCCAGCACCTCCATGTCCCGGGACACTGAAGCTTTCTTT. Its protein product is CASTSMSRDTEAFF.

The J gene is TRBJ2-6, the V gene TRBV30, with a possible D match to TRBD1 (6 bases). Germline CDR1 is GTSNPN and CDR2 is SVGIG (reference sequence). The CDR3 runs to 17 residues. The V end was cut by 0 bases, the J end by 1 base, with 13 bases between. CDR3: CAWSVWGRSSGANVLTF. The CDR3 bases are TGTGCCTGGAGTGTTTGGGGGCGCAGTTCTGGGGCCAACGTCCTGACTTTC.

The chain employs TRBV6-5 and TRBJ2-7; the D gene is possibly TRBD1 (6 bases). Trimming took off 10 bases at V and 0 bases at J, with 13 bases between the two ends. There are 13 residues in the CDR3. Germline CDR1 is MNHEY and CDR2 is SVGAGI. The CDR3 DNA sequence: TGTGCCATTTCCCAGGGGAGCTCCTACGAGCAGTACTTC. This codes for CAISQGSSYEQYF.

This clone was recorded once. The chain joins TRBV11-3 to TRBJ2-3; D is perhaps TRBD1 (5 bases). V dropped 5 bases and J dropped 4 bases, with 19 bases sitting between them. This CDR3 has 16 residues. The V gene's germline CDR1 is SGHNT and CDR2 YENEEA. The CDR3 region has the DNA TGTGCCAGCAGCGACCCTCGGGCAGGGTGGCCAGATACGCAGTATTTT. It is translated as CASSDPRAGWPDTQYF.

The chain is built from TRBV27 and TRBJ2-3, with D perhaps TRBD1 (5 bases). Germline V CDR1 and CDR2: MNHEY, SMNVEV (reference sequence). The CDR3 contains 15 residues. Between the trimmed V and J ends, which lost 6 bases and 0 bases, there was a span of 13 bases. In DNA form, the CDR3 reads TGTGCCAGCAGCAAAGACAGCTGGAGCACAGATACGCAGTATTTT. Encoded protein: CASSKDSWSTDTQYF.